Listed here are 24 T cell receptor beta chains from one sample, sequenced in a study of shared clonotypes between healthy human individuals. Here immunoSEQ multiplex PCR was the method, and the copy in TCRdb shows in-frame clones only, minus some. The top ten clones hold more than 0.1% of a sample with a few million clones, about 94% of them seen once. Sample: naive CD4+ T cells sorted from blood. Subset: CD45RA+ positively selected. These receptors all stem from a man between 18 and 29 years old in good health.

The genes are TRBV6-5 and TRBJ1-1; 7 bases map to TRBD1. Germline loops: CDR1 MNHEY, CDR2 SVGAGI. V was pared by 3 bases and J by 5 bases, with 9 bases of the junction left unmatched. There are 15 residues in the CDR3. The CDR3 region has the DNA TGTGCCAGCAGTTATCGGGCAGGGGGATGGACTGAAGCTTTCTTT. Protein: CASSYRAGGWTEAFF.

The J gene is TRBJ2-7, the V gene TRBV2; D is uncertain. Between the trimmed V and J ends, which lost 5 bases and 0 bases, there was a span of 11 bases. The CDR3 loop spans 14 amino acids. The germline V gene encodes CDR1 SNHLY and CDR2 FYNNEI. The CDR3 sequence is CASSRDENSYEQYF. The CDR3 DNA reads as TGTGCCAGCAGTCGTGACGAGAACTCCTACGAGCAGTACTTC.

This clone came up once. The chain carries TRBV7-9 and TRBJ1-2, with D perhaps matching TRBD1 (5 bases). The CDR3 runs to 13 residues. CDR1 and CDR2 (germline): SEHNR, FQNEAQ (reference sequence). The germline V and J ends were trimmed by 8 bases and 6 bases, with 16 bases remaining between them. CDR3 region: CASGGARWNGYTF. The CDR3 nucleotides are TGTGCCAGCGGCGGGGCGCGGTGGAATGGCTACACCTTC.

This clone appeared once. The CDR3 bases are TGCGCCAGCAGCTTGAGACTAGCGGGGCTGGGGAGCGAGCAGTACTTC. This encodes CASSLRLAGLGSEQYF. The V call is TRBV5-1, the J call TRBJ2-7, with 11 positions matching TRBD2. J was trimmed by 6 bases and V by 1 base; bases with no gene match: 9. The germline V gene encodes CDR1 SGHRS and CDR2 YFSETQ. The CDR3 consists of 16 residues.

For the CDR3, the DNA is TGCGCCAGCAGCCAAGAAGCGGGAGCCTACAATGAGCAGTTCTTC. Its translation: CASSQEAGAYNEQFF. The chain recombines TRBV4-3 with TRBJ2-1, with 8 bases matching TRBD2. In germline, CDR1 is LGHNA, CDR2 YSLEER. J lost 2 bases, V lost 0 bases, and 0 bases had no gene match. This CDR3 has 15 amino acids.

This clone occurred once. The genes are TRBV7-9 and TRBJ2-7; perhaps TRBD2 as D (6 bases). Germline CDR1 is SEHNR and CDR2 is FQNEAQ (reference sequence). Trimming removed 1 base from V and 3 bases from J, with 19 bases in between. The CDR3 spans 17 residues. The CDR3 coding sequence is TGTGCCAGCAGCTTAGACCGCGGGATCCTTGTCGGCTACGAGCAGTACTTC. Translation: CASSLDRGILVGYEQYF.

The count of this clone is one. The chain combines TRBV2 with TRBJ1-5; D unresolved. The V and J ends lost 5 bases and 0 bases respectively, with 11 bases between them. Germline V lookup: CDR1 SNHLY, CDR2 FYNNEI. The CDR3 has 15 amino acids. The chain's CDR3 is CASSLQVLSNQPQHF. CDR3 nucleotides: TGTGCCAGCAGTCTCCAGGTCCTTAGCAATCAGCCCCAGCATTTT.

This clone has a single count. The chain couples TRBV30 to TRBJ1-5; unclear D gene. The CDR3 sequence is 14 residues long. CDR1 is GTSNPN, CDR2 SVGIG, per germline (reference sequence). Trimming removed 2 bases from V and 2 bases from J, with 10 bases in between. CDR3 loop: CAWSRSGGNQPQHF. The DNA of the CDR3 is TGTGCCTGGAGTAGGTCTGGGGGCAATCAGCCCCAGCATTTT.

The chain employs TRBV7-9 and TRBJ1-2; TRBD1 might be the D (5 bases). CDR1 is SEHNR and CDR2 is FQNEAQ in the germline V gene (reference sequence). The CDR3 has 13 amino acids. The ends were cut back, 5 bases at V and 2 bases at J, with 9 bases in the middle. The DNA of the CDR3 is TGTGCCAGCAGCGGCCGGACAAACTATGGCTACACCTTC. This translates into CASSGRTNYGYTF.

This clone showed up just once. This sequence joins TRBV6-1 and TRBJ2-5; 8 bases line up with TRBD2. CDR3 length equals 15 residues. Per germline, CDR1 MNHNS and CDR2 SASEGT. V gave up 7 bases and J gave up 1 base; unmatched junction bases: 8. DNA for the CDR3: TGTGCCAGCAATACCCCCGGGACTAGCCAAGAGACCCAGTACTTC. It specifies CASNTPGTSQETQYF.

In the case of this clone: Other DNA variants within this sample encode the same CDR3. The CDR3 sequence: CSALQETQYF. DNA for the CDR3: TGCAGTGCTCTGCAAGAGACCCAGTACTTC. The rearrangement links TRBV20-1 to TRBJ2-5; D ambiguous. The CDR3 spans 10 residues. CDR1 is DFQATT, CDR2 SNEGSKA, per germline (reference sequence). Trimming took off 5 bases at V and 2 bases at J, with 3 bases between the two ends.

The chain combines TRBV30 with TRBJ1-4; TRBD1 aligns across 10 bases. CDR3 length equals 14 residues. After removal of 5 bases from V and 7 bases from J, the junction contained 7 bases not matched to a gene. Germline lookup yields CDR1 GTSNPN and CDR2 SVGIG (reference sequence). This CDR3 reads CAWRRTGGGEKLFF. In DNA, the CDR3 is TGTGCCTGGCGCCGGACAGGGGGAGGTGAAAAACTGTTTTTT.

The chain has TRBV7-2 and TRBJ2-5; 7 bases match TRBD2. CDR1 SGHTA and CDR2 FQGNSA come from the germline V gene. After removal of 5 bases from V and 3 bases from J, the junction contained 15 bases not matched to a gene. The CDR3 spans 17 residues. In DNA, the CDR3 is TGTGCCAGCAGCCGGGGGGAAGGCGGATATTATAAAGAGACCCAGTACTTC. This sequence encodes CASSRGEGGYYKETQYF.

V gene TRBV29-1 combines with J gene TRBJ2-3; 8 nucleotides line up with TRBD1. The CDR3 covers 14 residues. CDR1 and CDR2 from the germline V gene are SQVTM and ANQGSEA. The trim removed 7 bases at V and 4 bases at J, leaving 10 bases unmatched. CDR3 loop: CSAQTGAVADTQYF. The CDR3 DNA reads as TGCAGCGCCCAGACAGGGGCGGTCGCAGATACGCAGTATTTT.

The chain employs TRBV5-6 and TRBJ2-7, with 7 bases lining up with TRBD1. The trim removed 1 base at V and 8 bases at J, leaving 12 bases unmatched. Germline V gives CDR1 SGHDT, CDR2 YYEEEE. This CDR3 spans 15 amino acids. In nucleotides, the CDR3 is TGTGCCAGCAGCTTGTCAGGACAGGTCGGAACACAGCAGTACTTC. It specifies CASSLSGQVGTQQYF.

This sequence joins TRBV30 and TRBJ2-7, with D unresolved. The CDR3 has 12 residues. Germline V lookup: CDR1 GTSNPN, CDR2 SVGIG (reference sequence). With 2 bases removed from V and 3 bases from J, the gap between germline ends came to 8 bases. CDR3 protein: CAWSLPNYEQYF. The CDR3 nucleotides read TGTGCCTGGAGTCTCCCGAACTACGAGCAGTACTTC.

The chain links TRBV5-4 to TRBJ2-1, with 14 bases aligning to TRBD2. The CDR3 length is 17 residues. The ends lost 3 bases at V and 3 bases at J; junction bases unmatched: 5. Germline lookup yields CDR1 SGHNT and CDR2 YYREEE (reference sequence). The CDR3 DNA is TGTGCCAGCAGCTCCGGGACTAGCGGGAGCAGCTACAATGAGCAGTTCTTC. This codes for CASSSGTSGSSYNEQFF.

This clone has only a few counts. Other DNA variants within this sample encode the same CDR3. CDR3 sequence: CATSREGNQPQHF. CDR3 nucleotides: TGTGCCACCAGCAGGGAAGGCAATCAGCCCCAGCATTTT. This chain uses TRBV15 with TRBJ1-5; no reliable D call. Germline V CDR1 and CDR2: LNHNV, YYDKDF (reference sequence). CDR3 length equals 13 residues. V was cut by 3 bases and J by 2 bases, with 5 bases left in between.

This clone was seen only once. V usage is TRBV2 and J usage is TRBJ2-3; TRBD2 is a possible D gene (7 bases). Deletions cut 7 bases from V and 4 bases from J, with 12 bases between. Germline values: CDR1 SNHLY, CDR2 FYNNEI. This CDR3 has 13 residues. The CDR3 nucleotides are TGTGCCAGCAAGGGGGGGATTGCAGATACGCAGTATTTT. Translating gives CASKGGIADTQYF.

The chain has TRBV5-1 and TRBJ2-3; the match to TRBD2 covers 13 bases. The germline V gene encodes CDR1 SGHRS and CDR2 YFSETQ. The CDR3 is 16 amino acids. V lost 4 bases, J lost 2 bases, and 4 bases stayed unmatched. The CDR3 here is CASSIGTSGNTDTQYF. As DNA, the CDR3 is TGCGCCAGCAGCATCGGGACTAGCGGGAACACAGATACGCAGTATTTT.

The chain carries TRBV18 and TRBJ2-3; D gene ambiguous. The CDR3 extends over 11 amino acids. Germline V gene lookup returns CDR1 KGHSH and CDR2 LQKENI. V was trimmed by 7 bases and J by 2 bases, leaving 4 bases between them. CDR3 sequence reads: CASLTTDTQYF. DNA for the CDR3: TGTGCCAGCTTAACCACAGATACGCAGTATTTT.

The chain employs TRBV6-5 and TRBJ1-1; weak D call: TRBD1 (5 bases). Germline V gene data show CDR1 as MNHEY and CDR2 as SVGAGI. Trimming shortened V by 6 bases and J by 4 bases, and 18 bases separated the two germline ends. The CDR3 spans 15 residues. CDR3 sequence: CASSPDWGLGTEAFF. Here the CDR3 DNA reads TGTGCCAGCAGCCCCGATTGGGGGTTGGGCACTGAAGCTTTCTTT.

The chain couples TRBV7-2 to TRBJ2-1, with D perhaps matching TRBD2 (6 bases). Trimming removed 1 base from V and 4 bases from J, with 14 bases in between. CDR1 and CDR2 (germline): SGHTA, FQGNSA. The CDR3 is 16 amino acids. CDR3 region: CASSLGGLPSYNEQFF. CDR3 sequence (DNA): TGTGCCAGCAGCTTAGGCGGACTACCCTCATACAATGAGCAGTTCTTC.

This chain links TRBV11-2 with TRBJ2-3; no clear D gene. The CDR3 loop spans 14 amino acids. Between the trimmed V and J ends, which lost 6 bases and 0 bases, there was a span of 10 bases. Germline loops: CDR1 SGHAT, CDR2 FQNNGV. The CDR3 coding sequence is TGTGCCAGCAGAAAACTATTTAGCACAGATACGCAGTATTTT. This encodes CASRKLFSTDTQYF. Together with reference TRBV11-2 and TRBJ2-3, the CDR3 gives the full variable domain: EAGVAQSPRYKIIEKRQSVAFWCNPISGHATLYWYQQILGQGPKLLIQFQNNGVVDDSQLPKDRFSAERLKGVDSTLKIQPAKLEDSAVYLCASRKLFSTDTQYFGPGTRLTVL.